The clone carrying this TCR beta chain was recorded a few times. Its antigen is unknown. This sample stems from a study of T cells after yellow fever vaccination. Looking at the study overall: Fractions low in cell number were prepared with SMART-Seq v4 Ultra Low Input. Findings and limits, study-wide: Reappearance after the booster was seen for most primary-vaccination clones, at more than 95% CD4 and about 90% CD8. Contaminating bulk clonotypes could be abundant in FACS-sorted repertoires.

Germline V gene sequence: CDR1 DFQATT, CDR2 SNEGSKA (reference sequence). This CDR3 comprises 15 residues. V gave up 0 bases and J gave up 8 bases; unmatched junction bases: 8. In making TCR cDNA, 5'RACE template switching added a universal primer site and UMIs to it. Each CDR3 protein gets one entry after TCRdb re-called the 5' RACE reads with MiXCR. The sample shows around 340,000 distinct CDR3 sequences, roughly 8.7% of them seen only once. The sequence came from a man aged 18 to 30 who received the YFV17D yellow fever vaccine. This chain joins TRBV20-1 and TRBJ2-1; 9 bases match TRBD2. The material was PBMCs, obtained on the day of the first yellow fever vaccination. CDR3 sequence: CSARDLSSGAYEQFF. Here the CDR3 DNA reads TGCAGTGCTAGAGATCTTTCTAGCGGGGCGTATGAGCAGTTCTTC.